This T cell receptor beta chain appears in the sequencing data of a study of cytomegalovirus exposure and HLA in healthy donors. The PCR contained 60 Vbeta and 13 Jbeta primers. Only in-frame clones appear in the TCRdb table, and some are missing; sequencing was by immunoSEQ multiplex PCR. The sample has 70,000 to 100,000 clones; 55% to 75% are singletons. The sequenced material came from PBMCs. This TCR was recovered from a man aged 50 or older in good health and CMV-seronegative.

CDR3 in amino acids: CASSFTGVGVTEAFF. The CDR3 DNA sequence: TGTGCCAGCAGCTTTACAGGGGTAGGTGTTACTGAAGCTTTCTTT. The chain uses TRBV5-6 and TRBJ1-1, with 7 bases lining up with TRBD1. Germline V gene data show CDR1 as SGHDT and CDR2 as YYEEEE. V trimming: 2 bases; J trimming: 5 bases; junction bases outside the gene matches: 9. This CDR3 has 15 residues.